The present T cell receptor (beta chain) was sequenced within a study of T cells in localized non-small cell lung cancer. Study-wide points: Because only a single region of the tumor was sequenced, heterogeneity remains possible. Longer overall survival was seen with higher T cell density measured in blood. Peak T cell clonality was found in uninvolved adjacent lung, exceeding tumor. Out of the top 100 tumor clones, a median around 57 were seen in adjacent lung.

There are 14 residues in the CDR3. V lost 8 bases and J 0 bases, leaving 11 bases between the germline ends. Per germline, CDR1 GTSNPN and CDR2 SVGIG (reference sequence). TCRdb keeps only in-frame clones here, not all; method: immunoSEQ multiplex PCR. There are around 34,000 clones in the sample; roughly 93% occur only once, and roughly 7.7% lies in the top ten. A word on this clone: Its antigen is as yet unknown.

The chain employs TRBV30 and TRBJ2-6; D not certain. The sample in question was peripheral blood, obtained before any cancer treatment. The receptor was isolated from a female donor of 60 years or more with stage I lung adenocarcinoma. CDR3 sequence: CAGIPNSGANVLTF. CDR3 sequence (DNA): TGTGCCGGAATCCCGAACTCTGGGGCCAACGTCCTGACTTTC.